The 28 T cell receptor beta chains below were found in one sample sequenced in a study of blood T cells in healthy people across ages. Combining a sample-barcoded 5' primer with a J-beta primer mix, a second PCR ran for roughly 7 to 11 cycles. TCRdb ran MiXCR on the 5' RACE reads and lists one entry per CDR3 protein. The profile covers some 1.4 million distinct CDR3 sequences, with about 40% appearing a single time and 7% to 9.5% taken by the ten largest. Sequenced sample: blood. These receptor sequences come from a woman aged 18-29 years in good health.

The chain links TRBV6-1 to TRBJ2-1; TRBD2 matches 14 bases. CDR1 MNHNS and CDR2 SASEGT come from the germline V gene. V gave up 3 bases and J gave up 9 bases; unmatched junction bases: 10. CDR3 length: 17 residues. CDR3 in amino acids: CASSDPRLAGGDGEQFF. The CDR3, as DNA: TGTGCCAGCAGTGACCCCAGACTAGCGGGAGGGGACGGTGAGCAGTTCTTC.

The gene calls are TRBV4-2 and TRBJ2-7; D might be TRBD2 (5 bases). The length of the CDR3 is 18 residues. Trimming stripped 4 bases from V and 0 bases from J, with 22 bases between. Germline V gene data show CDR1 as LGHNA and CDR2 as YNFKEQ. CDR3 bases: TGTGCCAGCAGCCCGGGATTAAGCGGCGGGTTAAGCTCCTACGAGCAGTACTTC. Translation: CASSPGLSGGLSSYEQYF.

The chain links TRBV20-1 to TRBJ1-2, with 9 bases aligning to TRBD1. J gave up 8 bases and V 1 base, and 5 bases lay outside the gene matches. The CDR3 is 13 amino acids. Germline CDR1 is DFQATT and CDR2 is SNEGSKA (reference sequence). The CDR3, as DNA: TGCAGTGCTAGAGCTACAGGGGGCAAGGGCTACACCTTC. It yields the protein CSARATGGKGYTF.

The CDR3 nucleotides read TGTGCCAGCAGTCCTAAACAGGGCTACGAGCAGTACTTC. Translating it yields CASSPKQGYEQYF. This chain links TRBV12-3 or TRBV12-4 with TRBJ2-7; D may be TRBD1 (6 bases). V lost 5 bases, J lost 3 bases, and 11 bases lay in between. The CDR3 extends over 13 amino acids.

This chain joins TRBV13 and TRBJ2-7; D possibly corresponds to TRBD1 (6 bases). Trimming removed 3 bases from V and 0 bases from J, with 33 bases in between. CDR3 length: 22 residues. Germline CDR1 and CDR2: PRHDT and FYEKMQ (reference sequence). The CDR3 DNA reads as TGTGCCAGCAGCTTTCTTCACAGGGCCCCCCTAGGAAGCCGACCCCGCTCCTACGAGCAGTACTTC. Protein: CASSFLHRAPLGSRPRSYEQYF. Drawing the rest from reference TRBV13 and TRBJ2-7, the complete variable domain is AAGVIQSPRHLIKEKRETATLKCYPIPRHDTVYWYQQGPGQDPQFLISFYEKMQSDKGSIPDRFSAQQFSDYHSELNMSSLELGDSALYFCASSFLHRAPLGSRPRSYEQYFGPGTRLTVT.

This clonotype showed up just a few times. J is TRBJ1-2 and V is TRBV19; D ambiguous. CDR3 size: 15 residues. Germline assignment: CDR1 LNHDA and CDR2 SQIVND (reference sequence). Trimming took 6 bases from V and 3 from J, leaving 17 bases between them. CDR3 sequence: CASSLKAGADYGYTF. The CDR3 bases are TGTGCCAGTAGCCTCAAGGCCGGAGCAGACTATGGCTACACCTTC.

This chain connects TRBV7-9 to TRBJ2-6; D unclear. V lost 1 base and J 2 bases, leaving 9 bases between the germline ends. The germline CDR1 and CDR2 sequences are SEHNR and FQNEAQ (reference sequence). The CDR3 sequence is 16 residues long. CDR3 protein: CASSLGLAPGANVLTF. CDR3 DNA: TGTGCCAGCAGCTTAGGCTTGGCGCCTGGGGCCAACGTCCTGACTTTC.

This chain links TRBV13 with TRBJ2-1, with D possibly TRBD1 on 5 matching bases. V lost 3 bases and J 0 bases, leaving 18 bases between the germline ends. This CDR3 contains 18 residues. Germline values: CDR1 PRHDT, CDR2 FYEKMQ (reference sequence). The CDR3: CASSLGQANAPSYNEQFF. The CDR3 region has the DNA TGTGCCAGCAGCTTGGGGCAGGCCAACGCCCCCTCCTACAATGAGCAGTTCTTC.

This clonotype was found once. This chain links TRBV11-1 with TRBJ2-5, with 7 bases fitting TRBD1. J gave up 11 bases and V 5 bases, and 20 bases lay outside the gene matches. The CDR3 runs 16 residues. Germline values: CDR1 SGHAT, CDR2 FQDESV (reference sequence). CDR3 loop: CASSPRHGTVPNEQYF. In DNA form, the CDR3 reads TGTGCCAGCAGCCCTCGGCACGGGACAGTACCCAATGAGCAGTACTTC.

The V gene is TRBV7-9, the J gene TRBJ1-2, with 7 bases matching TRBD1. The CDR3 extends over 14 amino acids. Trimming at V came to 1 base and at J to 6 bases, leaving 5 bases not matched to a gene. Germline V gene lookup returns CDR1 SEHNR and CDR2 FQNEAQ (reference sequence). CDR3 protein: CASSLEGDRDGYTF. In DNA form, the CDR3 reads TGTGCCAGCAGCTTAGAGGGCGACAGGGATGGCTACACCTTC.

This sequence joins TRBV5-1 and TRBJ1-1, with D possibly being TRBD1 (6 bases). This CDR3 is 16 amino acids long. Germline values: CDR1 SGHRS, CDR2 YFSETQ. V was trimmed by 6 bases and J by 10 bases, leaving 28 bases between them. CDR3 DNA: TGCGCCAGCACTAAGGACAGCCCGGAATCACCCAGTCGAGCTTTCTTT. This sequence encodes CASTKDSPESPSRAFF.

This sequence joins TRBV4-2 and TRBJ1-6; maybe TRBD1 (6 bases). Per germline, CDR1 LGHNA and CDR2 YNFKEQ. This CDR3 spans 15 amino acids. V lost 0 bases to trimming and J lost 7 bases, with 10 bases between them. CDR3 coding DNA: TGTGCCAGCAGCCAAGAGGGGGGCCGGAATTCACCCCTCCACTTT. This codes for CASSQEGGRNSPLHF.

The chain is built from TRBV6-5 and TRBJ2-2, with a tentative D call TRBD2 (5 bases). Germline assignment: CDR1 MNHEY and CDR2 SVGAGI. Trimming cost V 7 bases and J 0 bases, with 12 bases left between them. This CDR3 is 15 amino acids long. CDR3 sequence (DNA): TGTGCCAGCACCCTCGGACTGGCGAACACCGGGGAGCTGTTTTTT. Its protein product is CASTLGLANTGELFF.

The rearrangement uses TRBV9 and TRBJ2-2, with a possible D match to TRBD1 (6 bases). Trimming cost V 2 bases and J 3 bases, with 14 bases left between them. Germline CDR1 and CDR2: SGDLS and YYNGEE. This CDR3 is built from 16 residues. As DNA, the CDR3 is TGTGCCAGCAGCGTCCTGAGACAGGTTGACACCGGGGAGCTGTTTTTT. Its protein product is CASSVLRQVDTGELFF.

The V gene is TRBV3-1, the J gene TRBJ1-2; TRBD1 matches at 9 bases. J lost 4 bases, V lost 0 bases, and 3 bases had no gene match. Germline V lookup: CDR1 LGHDT, CDR2 YNNKEL (reference sequence). This CDR3 contains 15 residues. The CDR3 coding sequence is TGTGCCAGCAGCCAAGAGGGGGACAGGGTCTATGGCTACACCTTC. Residues: CASSQEGDRVYGYTF.

This clonotype came up a few times. V is TRBV4-1 and J is TRBJ2-1; D is tentatively TRBD1 or TRBD2 (7 bases each). Trimming shortened V by 7 bases and J by 4 bases, and 17 bases separated the two germline ends. The V gene's germline CDR1 is MGHRA and CDR2 YSYEKL. This CDR3 spans 15 amino acids. The DNA of the CDR3 is TGCGCCAGCAAGGGCCAGGGGGGGACTTACAATGAGCAGTTCTTC. Encoded protein: CASKGQGGTYNEQFF.

This clonotype showed up many times. The rearrangement uses TRBV6-1 and TRBJ1-6; the D is unclear. CDR1 and CDR2 from the germline V gene are MNHNS and SASEGT. Between the trimmed V and J ends, which lost 1 base and 7 bases, there was a span of 8 bases. The CDR3 has 14 residues. The CDR3 region has the DNA TGTGCCAGCAGTGAAGTAGGGATCAATTCACCCCTCCACTTT. Protein sequence: CASSEVGINSPLHF.

In its sample, this clonotype was seen a few times. The chain joins TRBV28 to TRBJ1-3; D is undetermined. Trimming took off 4 bases at V and 4 bases at J, with 14 bases between the two ends. The V gene's germline CDR1 is MDHEN and CDR2 SYDVKM. This CDR3 has 15 amino acids. The CDR3 spells CASSSLDTAGNTIYF. The CDR3 DNA is TGTGCCAGCAGTTCCCTTGACACGGCGGGAAACACCATATATTTT.

The chain links TRBV12-3 or TRBV12-4 to TRBJ1-2; D is uncertain. Trimming took 10 bases from V and 4 from J, leaving 13 bases between them. The CDR3 loop spans 12 amino acids. For the CDR3, the DNA is TGTGCCATCAGAGAGGGAAGCTATGGCTACACCTTC. This gives the protein CAIREGSYGYTF.

This chain uses TRBV6-5 with TRBJ1-1, with no clear D. Trimming removed 2 bases from V and 7 bases from J, with 14 bases in between. Germline loops: CDR1 MNHEY, CDR2 SVGAGI. The CDR3 runs to 14 residues. This CDR3 is CASSYRSWLGEAFF. In DNA, the CDR3 is TGTGCCAGCAGTTACAGGTCCTGGCTAGGTGAAGCTTTCTTT.

This clonotype appeared a few times. J is TRBJ1-2 and V is TRBV3-1, with TRBD1 matching over 7 bases. From germline, CDR1 is LGHDT and CDR2 YNNKEL (reference sequence). There are 14 residues in the CDR3. Losses at the gene ends were 3 bases for V and 3 bases for J; bases not matched to a gene: 4. This CDR3 is CASSHGQVDYGYTF. The CDR3 DNA reads as TGTGCCAGCAGCCATGGACAGGTAGACTATGGCTACACCTTC.

The genes are TRBV6-4 and TRBJ2-3, with D possibly matching TRBD2 (6 bases). Germline V gene data show CDR1 as MRHNA and CDR2 as SNTAGT. V lost 4 bases, J lost 1 base, and 12 bases lay in between. This CDR3 is 15 amino acids long. In nucleotides, the CDR3 is TGTGCCAGCAGTGCCCATGGCGGGGGCACAGATACGCAGTATTTT. Its protein is CASSAHGGGTDTQYF.

This clonotype was counted between two and nine times. The chain has TRBV13 and TRBJ2-6; D is unclear. CDR3 length: 14 residues. Germline V gene sequence: CDR1 PRHDT, CDR2 FYEKMQ (reference sequence). Trimming removed 5 bases at V and 2 bases at J, with 7 bases between. CDR3 in DNA: TGTGCCAGCAGCCCGACACCTGGGGCCAACGTCCTGACTTTC. It is translated as CASSPTPGANVLTF. Using reference TRBV13 and TRBJ2-6 for the parts outside the CDR3, the full variable domain is AAGVIQSPRHLIKEKRETATLKCYPIPRHDTVYWYQQGPGQDPQFLISFYEKMQSDKGSIPDRFSAQQFSDYHSELNMSSLELGDSALYFCASSPTPGANVLTFGAGSRLTVL.

The rearrangement links TRBV24-1 to TRBJ1-4; 7 nucleotides match TRBD1. The V gene's germline CDR1 is KGHDR and CDR2 SFDVKD. The CDR3 is made up of 15 amino acids. V lost 4 bases, J lost 10 bases, and 11 bases stayed unmatched. CDR3 amino acids: CATSDRTEGAGKLFF. The CDR3 DNA follows: TGTGCCACCAGTGACCGGACGGAGGGGGCAGGAAAACTGTTTTTT.

This clonotype came up a few times. The chain is built from TRBV4-1 and TRBJ1-1; 10 bases are shared with TRBD1. Germline CDR1 and CDR2: MGHRA and YSYEKL. There are 16 residues in the CDR3. The V and J ends lost 4 bases and 8 bases, in that order; junction bases with no gene match: 13. The CDR3 is CASSRRTGTGAEEAFF. Written as DNA, the CDR3 is TGCGCCAGCAGCCGACGGACCGGGACAGGGGCTGAGGAAGCTTTCTTT.

This chain uses TRBV19 with TRBJ2-3; D is ambiguous. V dropped 3 bases and J dropped 6 bases, with 7 bases sitting between them. The CDR3 spans 12 residues. In germline, CDR1 is LNHDA, CDR2 SQIVND (reference sequence). CDR3 DNA: TGTGCCAGTAGTATCCCGTGGGATACGCAGTATTTT. Translation gives CASSIPWDTQYF.

This clonotype showed up just a few times. J is TRBJ1-1 and V is TRBV29-1; D is perhaps TRBD1 (5 bases). The CDR3 sequence is 15 residues long. CDR1 SQVTM and CDR2 ANQGSEA come from the germline V gene. Trimming cost V 3 bases and J 0 bases, with 14 bases left between them. Here the CDR3 DNA reads TGCAGCGTTGAGGAGCAGGGTTGGATGAACACTGAAGCTTTCTTT. Amino acid sequence: CSVEEQGWMNTEAFF.

This clonotype was observed a few times. The rearrangement uses TRBV6-1 and TRBJ1-5; D is ambiguous. Trimming removed 7 bases from V and 2 bases from J, with 24 bases in between. Germline lookup yields CDR1 MNHNS and CDR2 SASEGT. The CDR3 contains 18 residues. CDR3 sequence reads: CASIPNGLLQVGNQPQHF. CDR3 bases: TGTGCCAGCATCCCCAACGGCTTACTCCAGGTCGGCAATCAGCCCCAGCATTTT.